Listed below are T cell receptor beta chains from one sample, sequenced in a study of identical twins. MiXCR was run by TCRdb on the 5' RACE reads, yielding one entry per CDR3 protein. The data contain fewer than 550,000 distinct CDR3 sequences, around 15% of them seen just once; the ten biggest clones take up roughly 0.46%. These data also featured in a second study, about yellow fever vaccine responses in identical twins.

Sequencing input: CD4+ T cells sorted from blood. The receptors come from a woman in her late teens or twenties in good health. Both conserved end residues are part of each CDR3. D genes are given only for firm matches. Clone size is not always given. Where it is, it says once, few, many or a class for expanded clones.

d_gene: .; abundance: .; v_gene: TRBV2; j_gene: TRBJ2-5; CDR3nt: TGTGCCAGCAGTTTTACTATCGGGGAGCTGGGGACCCAGTACTTC; CDR3aa: CASSFTIGELGTQYF
d_gene: TRBD1; abundance: .; v_gene: TRBV10-3; j_gene: TRBJ2-4; CDR3nt: TGTGCCATCAGTGGGGCCGGGACAGAAAAAAACATTCAGTACTTC; CDR3aa: CAISGAGTEKNIQYF
d_gene: .; abundance: many; v_gene: TRBV2; j_gene: TRBJ1-2; CDR3nt: TGTGCCAGCAGCGCCGACAGCAGGTTTAACTATGGCTACACCTTC; CDR3aa: CASSADSRFNYGYTF
d_gene: TRBD1; abundance: many; v_gene: TRBV12-3/TRBV12-4; j_gene: TRBJ2-1; CDR3nt: TGTGCCAGCAGCCGACAGGGAGCCTACAATGAGCAGTTCTTC; CDR3aa: CASSRQGAYNEQFF
d_gene: .; abundance: few; v_gene: TRBV20-1; j_gene: TRBJ1-1; CDR3nt: TGCAGTGCTAGAGCCTACGACAGTGAAGCTTTCTTT; CDR3aa: CSARAYDSEAFF
d_gene: .; abundance: many; v_gene: TRBV10-3; j_gene: TRBJ2-1; CDR3nt: TGTGCCATCAGTGACAAGGTTAATGAGCAGTTCTTC; CDR3aa: CAISDKVNEQFF
d_gene: TRBD1; abundance: few; v_gene: TRBV12-3/TRBV12-4; j_gene: TRBJ1-5; CDR3nt: TGTGCCAGCAGTTCTACAGGGGGCATGAATCAGCCCCAGCATTTT; CDR3aa: CASSSTGGMNQPQHF
d_gene: TRBD2; abundance: few; v_gene: TRBV7-9; j_gene: TRBJ2-1; CDR3nt: TGTGCCAGCAGCTTGACTAGCTTAACCACCTCCTACAATGAGCAGTTCTTC; CDR3aa: CASSLTSLTTSYNEQFF
d_gene: TRBD1; abundance: few; v_gene: TRBV5-1; j_gene: TRBJ1-1; CDR3nt: TGCGCCAGCAGCGGGACAGGGGTAAACACTGAAGCTTTCTTT; CDR3aa: CASSGTGVNTEAFF
d_gene: .; abundance: .; v_gene: TRBV5-6; j_gene: TRBJ1-1; CDR3nt: TGTGCCAGCAGCTTGGCCGAATCGAGGGCCTTCTTCAACACTGAAGCTTTCTTT; CDR3aa: CASSLAESRAFFNTEAFF
d_gene: TRBD1; abundance: few; v_gene: TRBV6-1; j_gene: TRBJ1-5; CDR3nt: TGTGCCAGCCAGACAGGGTATTTTGGCAATCAGCCCCAGCATTTT; CDR3aa: CASQTGYFGNQPQHF
d_gene: TRBD2; abundance: .; v_gene: TRBV3-1; j_gene: TRBJ2-1; CDR3nt: TGTGCCAGCAGCCAAGAGGGGCGGGGGGGGTACAATGAGCAGTTCTTC; CDR3aa: CASSQEGRGGYNEQFF
d_gene: TRBD2; abundance: few; v_gene: TRBV12-3/TRBV12-4; j_gene: TRBJ2-7; CDR3nt: TGTGCCAGCAGTTTGAGGGGGGGGGCCAGAGGGACTAGCCGAGCCTACGAGCAGTACTTC; CDR3aa: CASSLRGGARGTSRAYEQYF
d_gene: .; abundance: many; v_gene: TRBV4-1; j_gene: TRBJ2-1; CDR3nt: TGCGCCAGCAGCCTCATTGCAGCGTTAAGCTCCTACAATGAGCAGTTCTTC; CDR3aa: CASSLIAALSSYNEQFF
d_gene: .; abundance: .; v_gene: TRBV5-6; j_gene: TRBJ2-4; CDR3nt: TGTGCCAGCAGCGACTATAGCGGAAACTTAGCCAAAAACATTCAGTACTTC; CDR3aa: CASSDYSGNLAKNIQYF
d_gene: TRBD1; abundance: .; v_gene: TRBV5-1; j_gene: TRBJ2-3; CDR3nt: TGCGCCAGCAGCAAAGACAGGGGGCCTTATAGCACAGATACGCAGTATTTT; CDR3aa: CASSKDRGPYSTDTQYF
d_gene: TRBD1; abundance: few; v_gene: TRBV7-3; j_gene: TRBJ1-1; CDR3nt: TGTGCCAGCAGCTCCGGGACAGCCCAGAGTGAAGCTTTCTTT; CDR3aa: CASSSGTAQSEAFF
d_gene: .; abundance: few; v_gene: TRBV20-1; j_gene: TRBJ2-3; CDR3nt: TGCAGTGCTAGGATCTACAACACAGATACGCAGTATTTT; CDR3aa: CSARIYNTDTQYF
d_gene: .; abundance: .; v_gene: TRBV6-6; j_gene: TRBJ1-5; CDR3nt: TGTGCCAGCAGCCAGGCTAGCAATCAGCCCCAGCATTTT; CDR3aa: CASSQASNQPQHF
d_gene: .; abundance: many; v_gene: TRBV20-1; j_gene: TRBJ2-3; CDR3nt: TGCAGTGCTAGAGACACAGATACGCAGTATTTT; CDR3aa: CSARDTDTQYF
d_gene: TRBD2; abundance: .; v_gene: TRBV20-1; j_gene: TRBJ2-1; CDR3nt: TGCAGTGTATCAGGCCCCTTGAGGGCGGGAGGGCCGCATGAGCAGTTCTTC; CDR3aa: CSVSGPLRAGGPHEQFF
d_gene: .; abundance: .; v_gene: TRBV5-6; j_gene: TRBJ2-1; CDR3nt: TGTGCCAGCAGCTTGGCAGGGAAGGGCAATGAGCAGTTCTTC; CDR3aa: CASSLAGKGNEQFF
d_gene: .; abundance: .; v_gene: TRBV27; j_gene: TRBJ2-7; CDR3nt: TGTGCCAGCAGTTTATTGGGAGACTACGAGCAGTACTTC; CDR3aa: CASSLLGDYEQYF
d_gene: .; abundance: few; v_gene: TRBV5-1; j_gene: TRBJ1-2; CDR3nt: TGCGCCAGCAGCCGGCCGGGACCCTTCAACTATGGCTACACCTTC; CDR3aa: CASSRPGPFNYGYTF
d_gene: .; abundance: few; v_gene: TRBV6-5; j_gene: TRBJ1-1; CDR3nt: TGTGCCAGCATCTCTGGGGGCGGACTGCTTTTCTTT; CDR3aa: CASISGGGLLFF
d_gene: TRBD2; abundance: many; v_gene: TRBV5-1; j_gene: TRBJ2-1; CDR3nt: TGCGCCAGCAGCTCGACTAGCGGGAGATACAATGAGCAGTTCTTC; CDR3aa: CASSSTSGRYNEQFF
d_gene: .; abundance: .; v_gene: TRBV10-3; j_gene: TRBJ1-2; CDR3nt: TGTGCCATCAGTGAAAGGGGTCTAGAAGGCTACACCTTC; CDR3aa: CAISERGLEGYTF